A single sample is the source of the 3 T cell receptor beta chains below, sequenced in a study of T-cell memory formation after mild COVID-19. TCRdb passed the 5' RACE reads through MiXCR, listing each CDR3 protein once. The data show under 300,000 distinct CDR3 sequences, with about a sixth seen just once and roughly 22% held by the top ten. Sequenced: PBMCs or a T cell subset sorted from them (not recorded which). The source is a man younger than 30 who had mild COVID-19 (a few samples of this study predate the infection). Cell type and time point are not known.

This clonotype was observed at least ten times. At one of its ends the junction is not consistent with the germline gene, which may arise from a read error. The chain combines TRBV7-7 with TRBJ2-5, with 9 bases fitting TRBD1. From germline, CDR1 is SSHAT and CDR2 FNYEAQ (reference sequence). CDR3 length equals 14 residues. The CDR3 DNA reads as TGTGCTAGCAGCTTACAGGGGGCGCGAGAGACCCAGTACTTC. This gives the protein CASSLQGARETQYF.

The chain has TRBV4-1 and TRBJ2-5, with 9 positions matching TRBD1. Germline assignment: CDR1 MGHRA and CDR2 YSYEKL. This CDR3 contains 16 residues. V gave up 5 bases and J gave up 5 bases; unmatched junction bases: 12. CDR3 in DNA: TGCGCCAGCAGCAAAATGCCGGGACAGGGACGGGAGACCCAGTACTTC. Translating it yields CASSKMPGQGRETQYF.

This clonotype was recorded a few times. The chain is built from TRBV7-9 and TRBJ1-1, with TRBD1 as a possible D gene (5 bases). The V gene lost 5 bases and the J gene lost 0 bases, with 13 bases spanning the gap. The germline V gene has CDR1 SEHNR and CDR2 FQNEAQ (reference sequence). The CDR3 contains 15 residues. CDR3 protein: CASSLGAIMNTEAFF. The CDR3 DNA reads TGTGCCAGCAGCCTAGGGGCAATCATGAACACTGAAGCTTTCTTT.